A selection of T cell receptor beta chains follows, all from one sample in a study of blood T cell repertoires in COVID-19. The method was immunoSEQ multiplex PCR; TCRdb's version includes in-frame clones alone and lacks a portion of them. The profile covers more than 110,000 clones, with about 87% appearing a single time and roughly 45% taken by the ten largest. Sequences were obtained from peripheral blood. The receptors come from a human donor in a cohort sampled during active COVID-19. Both conserved end residues are part of each CDR3. D genes are given only for firm matches. The listing skips clone size in some rows; elsewhere it reads once, few, many or a size class.

>TRBJ2-1|TRBD2|NA|TRBV19
CASKIAGEYNEQFF
TGTGCCAGTAAAATAGCGGGAGAATACAATGAGCAGTTCTTC
>TRBJ2-3|TRBD2|NA|TRBV2
CASKREERDTQYF
TGTGCCAGCAAACGGGAGGAAAGAGATACGCAGTATTTT
>TRBJ2-5|NA|NA|TRBV9
CASSVGVGGLQETQYF
TGTGCCAGCAGCGTAGGCGTTGGAGGGCTCCAAGAGACCCAGTACTTC
>TRBJ1-3|NA|NA|TRBV9
CASSPHAPGSGNTIYF
TGTGCCAGCAGCCCCCATGCTCCGGGCTCTGGAAACACCATATATTTT
>TRBJ1-1|NA|NA|TRBV18
CASSQNRQTTENTEAFF
TGTGCCAGCTCACAAAATAGACAGACCACGGAGAACACTGAAGCTTTCTTT
>TRBJ2-2|TRBD2|NA|TRBV7-3
CASSLGLAGSGELFF
TGTGCCAGCAGCTTGGGACTAGCGGGGAGCGGGGAGCTGTTTTTT
>TRBJ1-6|NA|NA|TRBV5-1
CASSLGQPNNSPLHF
TGCGCCAGCAGCTTGGGACAGCCGAATAATTCACCCCTCCACTTT
>TRBJ2-5|NA|NA|TRBV7-2
CASSAGPGGFETQYF
TGTGCCAGCAGCGCCGGGCCCGGGGGTTTTGAGACCCAGTACTTC
>TRBJ1-1|TRBD1|NA|TRBV19
CASKKQGPAFF
TGTGCCAGTAAGAAACAGGGGCCAGCTTTCTTT
>TRBJ2-2|TRBD1|NA|TRBV2
CASSEQGAPVGELFF
TGTGCCAGCAGTGAGCAGGGGGCGCCGGTCGGGGAGCTGTTTTTT
>TRBJ1-5|NA|NA|TRBV7-3
CASSLDRNQPQHF
TGTGCCAGCAGCTTGGACAGAAATCAGCCCCAGCATTTT
>TRBJ2-3|TRBD1|NA|TRBV29-1
CSVLQGNTQYF
TGCAGCGTTTTACAGGGGAATACGCAGTATTTT
>TRBJ2-7|NA|NA|TRBV27
CASSFRVSYEQYF
TGTGCCAGCAGTTTTCGGGTTTCCTACGAGCAGTACTTC
>TRBJ2-3|NA|NA|TRBV29-1
CSVDGGAGDPDTQYF
TGCAGCGTTGATGGGGGGGCAGGGGACCCAGATACGCAGTATTTT
>TRBJ2-1|NA|NA|TRBV14
CASSQVSVSEQFF
TGTGCCAGCAGCCAAGTTTCGGTGAGTGAGCAGTTCTTC
>TRBJ2-2|NA|NA|TRBV15
CATSRAKNTGELFF
TGTGCCACCAGCAGAGCCAAGAACACCGGGGAGCTGTTTTTT
>TRBJ1-2|TRBD1|NA|TRBV11-1
CASRRSQGTAGYTF
TGTGCCAGCAGACGTTCACAGGGGACGGCGGGCTACACCTTC
>TRBJ1-2|NA|NA|TRBV6-5
CASSSVRGIGYTF
TGTGCCAGCTCTTCCGTCAGGGGTATAGGCTACACCTTC
>TRBJ2-7|TRBD1|NA|TRBV5-1
CASSLTGGYEQYF
TGCGCCAGCAGCTTAACAGGGGGCTACGAGCAGTACTTC
>TRBJ1-3|NA|NA|TRBV12-3/TRBV12-4
CASRRQERNTIYF
TGTGCCAGCAGGCGACAGGAACGAAACACCATATATTTT
>TRBJ1-1|NA|NA|TRBV4-3
CASSQEPHLNTEAFF
TGCGCCAGCAGCCAAGAACCACATCTTAACACTGAAGCTTTCTTT
>TRBJ2-7|TRBD1|NA|TRBV11-2
CASSPLTLGQGAYEQYF
TGTGCCAGCAGCCCCCTAACATTAGGACAGGGGGCGTACGAGCAGTACTTC
>TRBJ2-2|NA|NA|TRBV7-9
CASIRTGLNGELFF
TGTGCCAGCATCAGGACTGGATTGAACGGGGAGCTGTTTTTT
>TRBJ1-5|NA|once|TRBV4-3
CASSQVWQSNQPQHF
TGCGCCAGCAGCCAAGTATGGCAGAGCAATCAGCCCCAGCATTTT
>TRBJ1-2|NA|NA|TRBV29-1
CSVDTRTANYGYTF
TGCAGCGTTGATACGCGGACAGCTAACTATGGCTACACCTTC
>TRBJ2-2|TRBD2|NA|TRBV20-1
CSASKRGLNTGELFF
TGCAGTGCTAGTAAGCGGGGCCTGAACACCGGGGAGCTGTTTTTT
>TRBJ1-4|NA|NA|TRBV5-1
CASSLNNEKLFF
TGCGCCAGCAGCCTAAATAATGAAAAACTGTTTTTT
>TRBJ1-4|NA|NA|TRBV18
CASSRRGPTNEKLFF
TGTGCCAGCTCACGCAGGGGTCCAACTAATGAAAAACTGTTTTTT
>TRBJ2-1|TRBD2|NA|TRBV5-1
CASSLGAGVSYNEQFF
TGCGCCAGCAGCTTGGGAGCGGGGGTCTCCTACAATGAGCAGTTCTTC
>TRBJ1-1|TRBD1|NA|TRBV10-3
CAISEPPGQGVNTEAFF
TGTGCCATCAGTGAGCCCCCGGGACAGGGGGTCAACACTGAAGCTTTCTTT
>TRBJ1-6|TRBD1|NA|TRBV13
CASSLDRRGSPLHF
TGTGCCAGCAGCCTGGACAGGAGAGGATCACCCCTCCACTTT
>TRBJ1-1|NA|NA|TRBV11-2
CASSSQAAEAFF
TGTGCCAGCAGTTCACAGGCCGCTGAAGCTTTCTTT
>TRBJ1-6|NA|NA|TRBV11-3
CASSLGRRPNSPLHF
TGTGCCAGCAGCTTAGGACGGAGACCTAATTCACCCCTCCACTTT
>TRBJ2-2|TRBD1|NA|TRBV19
CASSPGDRVAGELFF
TGTGCCAGTAGTCCCGGGGACAGGGTCGCCGGGGAGCTGTTTTTT
>TRBJ2-5|NA|NA|TRBV21-1
CASSPTGLLQETQYF
TGTGCCAGCAGCCCTACAGGGCTCCTCCAAGAGACCCAGTACTTC
>TRBJ1-1|NA|NA|TRBV7-9
CASSSSYTEAFF
TGTGCCAGCAGCTCGTCGTACACTGAAGCTTTCTTT